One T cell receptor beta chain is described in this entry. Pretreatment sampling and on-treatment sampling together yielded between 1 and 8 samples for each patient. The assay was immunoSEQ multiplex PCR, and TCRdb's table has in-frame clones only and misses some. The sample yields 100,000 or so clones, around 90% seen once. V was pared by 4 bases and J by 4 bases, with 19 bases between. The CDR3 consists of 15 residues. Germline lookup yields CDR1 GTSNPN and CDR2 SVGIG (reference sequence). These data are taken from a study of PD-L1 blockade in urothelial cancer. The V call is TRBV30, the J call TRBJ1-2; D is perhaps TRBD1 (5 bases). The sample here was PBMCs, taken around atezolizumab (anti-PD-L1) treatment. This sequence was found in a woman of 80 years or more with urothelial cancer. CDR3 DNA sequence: TGTGCCTGGATTGGGGCCCTCGGGGGATTCTATGGCTACACCTTC. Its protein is CAWIGALGGFYGYTF.